The 18 T cell receptor beta chains below come from one sample, sequenced in a study of PD-1 blockade in classical Hodgkin lymphoma. Noted time point: cycle 4 day 1 (C4D1), after more than five weeks of nivolumab. Each patient experienced a relapse that followed autologous stem cell transplantation, and brentuximab vedotin exposure varied. With magnetic negative selection, CD4+ T cells were purified from PBMCs that had been thawed. Sequencing used immunoSEQ multiplex PCR; TCRdb keeps in-frame clones, though not all of them. The sample has over 15,000 clones; 65% to 80% are singletons. The source was CD4+ T cells from blood, collected before the fourth cycle of nivolumab. Receptor source: a human donor with classical Hodgkin lymphoma.

The chain has TRBV21-1 and TRBJ2-1; no DNA check was done on the table's D call, TRBD1. TRBV21-1 is described as a pseudogene. The CDR3 has 21 residues. The CDR3 spells CASSNTGTGGNRRATGNEQFF. CDR3 sequence (DNA): TGTGCCAGCAGCAACACCGGGACAGGGGGCAACCGGAGGGCGACTGGCAATGAGCAGTTCTTC.

This clone was recorded only once. This chain joins TRBV2 and TRBJ2-7; the match to TRBD1 covers 8 bases. V lost 6 bases, J lost 12 bases, and 7 bases stayed unmatched. Per germline, CDR1 SNHLY and CDR2 FYNNEI. This CDR3 contains 11 residues. The CDR3 is CASSSGGSRYF. The CDR3 DNA reads as TGTGCCAGCAGCTCAGGGGGCTCTCGGTACTTC.

V gene TRBV19 combines with J gene TRBJ1-3, with D perhaps TRBD1 (6 bases). The CDR3 is made up of 15 amino acids. V dropped 5 bases and J dropped 6 bases, with 17 bases sitting between them. From germline, CDR1 is LNHDA and CDR2 SQIVND (reference sequence). CDR3 nucleotides: TGTGCCAGTAGTCTACCCGGGACAAGCCTAAACACCATATATTTT. It encodes CASSLPGTSLNTIYF. The full variable domain, its missing parts supplied by reference TRBV19 and TRBJ1-3, is DGGITQSPKYLFRKEGQNVTLSCEQNLNHDAMYWYRQDPGQGLRLIYYSQIVNDFQKGDIAEGYSVSREKKESFPLTVTSAQKNPTAFYLCASSLPGTSLNTIYFGEGSWLTVV.

CDR3 sequence reads: CASSDLLQRADIQYF. In DNA, the CDR3 is TGTGCCAGCAGTGACCTACTTCAGCGGGCCGACATTCAGTACTTC. V gene TRBV6-4 combines with J gene TRBJ2-4, with TRBD2 as a possible D gene (6 bases). V was trimmed by 2 bases and J by 8 bases, leaving 16 bases between them. The CDR3 loop spans 15 amino acids. The V gene's germline CDR1 is MRHNA and CDR2 SNTAGT.

V is TRBV27 and J is TRBJ2-5; no clear D gene. The V end was cut by 6 bases, the J end by 0 bases, with 11 bases between. This CDR3 comprises 14 residues. Germline V CDR1 and CDR2: MNHEY, SMNVEV (reference sequence). In DNA form, the CDR3 reads TGTGCCAGCAGATTAACTTGGTACCAAGAGACCCAGTACTTC. Its translation: CASRLTWYQETQYF.

This chain links TRBV4-1 with TRBJ2-3; perhaps D is TRBD1 or TRBD2 (6 bases each). Trimming left V 4 bases short and J 4 bases short, with 21 bases between. The germline CDR1 and CDR2 sequences are MGHRA and YSYEKL. There are 17 residues in the CDR3. The CDR3 DNA reads TGCGCCAGCAGCCCCGAGGGGGGCCTACGAAAGGCAGATACGCAGTATTTT. Its translation is CASSPEGGLRKADTQYF.

The chain couples TRBV27 to TRBJ1-6; D ambiguous. Germline loops: CDR1 MNHEY, CDR2 SMNVEV (reference sequence). The ends were cut back, 3 bases at V and 8 bases at J, with 8 bases in the middle. CDR3 size: 13 residues. The DNA of the CDR3 is TGTGCCAGCAGTTTCAGGATCGATTCACCCCTCCACTTT. Protein product: CASSFRIDSPLHF.

The chain recombines TRBV18 with TRBJ2-7; D remains ambiguous. CDR3 size: 11 residues. V lost 2 bases and J lost 6, with 5 bases in between. Germline V gives CDR1 KGHSH, CDR2 LQKENI. CDR3 region: CASSPGLEQYF. The CDR3 coding sequence is TGTGCCAGCTCACCAGGGCTCGAGCAGTACTTC.

The rearrangement uses TRBV11-2 and TRBJ2-1, with 7 nucleotides matching TRBD1. Germline CDR1 is SGHAT and CDR2 is FQNNGV. The ends lost 7 bases at V and 2 bases at J; junction bases unmatched: 11. The CDR3 totals 16 residues. The CDR3 is CASITDLGTAYNEQFF. In nucleotides, the CDR3 is TGTGCCAGCATTACGGACCTAGGGACAGCCTACAATGAGCAGTTCTTC.

The chain couples TRBV4-2 to TRBJ1-2, with D unclear. The CDR3 sequence is 15 residues long. Germline V gene data show CDR1 as LGHNA and CDR2 as YNFKEQ. The V end lost 5 bases, the J end lost 4 bases, and 17 bases lay between the germline ends. The CDR3, as DNA: TGTGCCAGCAGCTTAGGCGCGGCAGGAGTCTATGGCTACACCTTC. As protein: CASSLGAAGVYGYTF.

The chain uses TRBV5-8 and TRBJ1-4; 9 positions agree with TRBD1. The CDR3 loop spans 16 amino acids. The V gene end was trimmed by 4 bases and the J gene end by 5 bases; junction bases not matched to a gene: 9. Germline V gene sequence: CDR1 SGHTS, CDR2 YDEGEE. CDR3 region: CASSRKVGTGNEKLFF. As DNA, the CDR3 is TGTGCCAGCAGCCGCAAGGTGGGGACAGGGAATGAAAAACTGTTTTTT.

The chain is built from TRBV28 and TRBJ1-2, with 7 bases identical to TRBD1. This CDR3 contains 15 residues. Germline CDR1 is MDHEN and CDR2 is SYDVKM. Trimming cost V 5 bases and J 4 bases; bases outside gene matches: 10. CDR3 in DNA: TGTGCCAGCAGTCTCTATTCGAGGGACAGCTATGGCTACACCTTC. It yields the protein CASSLYSRDSYGYTF.

V is TRBV5-8 and J is TRBJ2-3; possibly TRBD1 or TRBD2 for D (6 bases each). CDR1 and CDR2 (germline): SGHTS, YDEGEE. The CDR3 contains 14 residues. The germline V and J ends were trimmed by 1 base and 2 bases, with 8 bases remaining between them. DNA of the CDR3: TGTGCCAGCAGCTTGAGGGGGGCCACAGATACGCAGTATTTT. It codes for CASSLRGATDTQYF.

This chain joins TRBV5-1 and TRBJ2-1; 8 bases are a match to TRBD1. Germline assignment: CDR1 SGHRS and CDR2 YFSETQ. CDR3 length: 16 amino acids. The trim removed 4 bases at V and 2 bases at J, leaving 8 bases unmatched. CDR3: CASSPGQGRTYNEQFF. Here the CDR3 DNA reads TGCGCCAGCAGCCCCGGACAGGGAAGAACCTACAATGAGCAGTTCTTC.

In its sample, this clone was seen a few times. This chain's CDR3 is CASSLANWQGKGKTQYF. Here the CDR3 DNA reads TGTGCCAGCAGCTTGGCGAATTGGCAGGGGAAAGGGAAGACCCAGTACTTC. This chain joins TRBV5-6 and TRBJ2-5; TRBD1 might be the D (6 bases). Germline assignment: CDR1 SGHDT and CDR2 YYEEEE. Trimming took 0 bases from V and 6 from J, leaving 21 bases between them. The CDR3 consists of 17 residues.

The table lists this clone with a few counts. The J gene is TRBJ2-2, the V gene TRBV5-4, with 7 bases that match TRBD2. CDR3 length: 16 amino acids. J lost 1 base, V lost 3 bases, and 6 bases had no gene match. Germline V gene sequence: CDR1 SGHNT, CDR2 YYREEE (reference sequence). DNA for the CDR3: TGTGCCAGCAGCTCTAGGACTAGGGGGAACACCGGGGAGCTGTTTTTT. Its protein is CASSSRTRGNTGELFF.

This clone turned up a few times. This chain links TRBV27 with TRBJ1-5, with a possible D match to TRBD1 (6 bases). The CDR3 is made up of 14 amino acids. Trimming removed 6 bases at V and 7 bases at J, with 16 bases between. The V gene's germline CDR1 is MNHEY and CDR2 SMNVEV (reference sequence). The CDR3 DNA follows: TGTGCCAGCAGGACTCAGTTCGGGGGCCAGCCCCAGCATTTT. Its protein product is CASRTQFGGQPQHF.

This sequence joins TRBV4-3 and TRBJ2-5; TRBD2 matches at 11 bases. Germline CDR1 LGHNA, CDR2 YSLEER. Trimming removed 1 base from V and 4 bases from J; junction bases left unmatched: 11. The CDR3 totals 18 residues. The chain's CDR3 is CASSQGSLAGGTGETQYF. The CDR3 DNA reads as TGCGCCAGCAGCCAAGGGAGTCTAGCGGGGGGAACAGGAGAGACCCAGTACTTC.